This is a list of T cell receptor beta chains from one sample in a study of OX40 agonist ivuxolimab in advanced cancers. The data were produced by immunoSEQ multiplex PCR, yet TCRdb's version contains in-frame clones alone and is incomplete. The profile shows roughly 56,000 clones, roughly 81% of them singletons. The sequencing here drew on CD4+ or CD8+ T cells sorted from blood, taken in a trial of the OX40 agonist ivuxolimab. These TCRs come from an adult with an advanced solid tumor such as melanoma, head and neck, liver or kidney cancer. The conserved cysteine and the conserved F or W are not part of the CDR3 here.

j_gene | v_gene | CDR3aa
TRBJ2-1 | TRBV2 | ASSEAQRGSSYNEQF
TRBJ2-2 | TRBV7-2 | ASSLVGPLGGELF
TRBJ2-7 | TRBV28 | ASSPSGTGSYEQY
TRBJ2-7 | TRBV28 | ASRDSYEQY
TRBJ1-4 | TRBV4-2 | ASRRPGDRGKLF
TRBJ2-7 | TRBV14 | ASSQEGGPYEQY
. | TRBV7-8 | ASSHRDSSSYEQY
. | TRBV5-1 | ASGRGTAGDEQY
TRBJ1-4 | TRBV15 | ATSTSGAGEKLF
TRBJ2-3 | TRBV9 | ASSVVTSGGFTDTQY
TRBJ2-2 | TRBV27 | ASSLTATGELF
TRBJ2-3 | TRBV4-3 | ASSPRPGDTQY
TRBJ2-7 | TRBV7-2 | ASSLVATFYEQY
TRBJ1-1 | TRBV18 | ATRTDKNTEAF
TRBJ2-1 | TRBV28 | ASSRTSGTNNEQF
TRBJ2-7 | TRBV5-1 | ASSLNAGKAGGPSGPEQY
TRBJ2-4 | TRBV27 | ASSFAAGFDIQY
TRBJ2-3 | TRBV19 | ASSIVRQGTDTDTQY
TRBJ2-2 | TRBV27 | ASSLTGTGNTGELF
TRBJ2-5 | TRBV5-1 | ASRVQGEQETQY
TRBJ2-6 | TRBV7-8 | ASSLTVTSGANVLT
TRBJ2-6 | TRBV11-2 | ASSSIPGQASSGANVLT
TRBJ2-1 | TRBV7-3 | ASSLSSGVSNEQF
TRBJ1-2 | TRBV5-4 | ASSVGPGGTVGDGYT
TRBJ2-7 | TRBV14 | ASSGTSGNYEQY
TRBJ1-4 | TRBV18 | ASSPYRGLREKLF
TRBJ2-7 | TRBV5-4 | ASSSAFGDAYEQY